This TCR beta chain was identified during a study of identical twins. The study, taken as a whole, reports: In drawing conclusions, the study used cross-sectional statistical analysis and did not follow the same donors. Twins shared beta out-of-frame sequences in excess, but this excess was weaker.

V was pared by 1 base and J by 3 bases, with 4 bases between. The CDR3 totals 13 residues. The germline V gene has CDR1 SQVTM and CDR2 ANQGSEA. TCRdb recomputed calls from the 5' RACE reads with MiXCR, one row per CDR3 protein. The table has 550,000 to 800,000 distinct CDR3 sequences, roughly 6.6% seen once. A word on this clonotype: Its cognate antigen is unknown.

Another study also made use of these data, one on yellow fever vaccine responses in identical twins.

V usage is TRBV29-1 and J usage is TRBJ2-6, with no clear D. The sequenced sample was PBMCs. This receptor was identified in a woman younger than 35 in good health. The CDR3 region is CSVEGDGANVLTF. The CDR3, as DNA: TGCAGCGTTGAAGGAGATGGGGCCAACGTCCTGACTTTC.